The subject of this entry is one T cell receptor (beta chain). The target antigen is unknown. Blood collection times were about day -28 and days 30, 100, 180 posttransplant. This CDR3 spans 17 amino acids. The germline V gene encodes CDR1 SGDLS and CDR2 YYNGEE. Trimming took 3 bases from V and 7 from J, leaving 22 bases between them. This entry comes from a study of T cell clonotyping in hematopoietic cell transplantation. Repertoires were generated with immunoSEQ multiplex PCR, while TCRdb's copy carries only in-frame clones and drops some. The sample contains some 10,000 clones, 80% to 90% of which appear only once. General study results and limits: Few recipient clonotypes overlapped donors; over 97% were de novo at given depth.

The sequencing here drew on PBMCs, taken 100 days after allogeneic stem cell transplant. The TCR was taken from a female patient in her 60s who had an allogeneic stem cell transplant from an unrelated donor, so the T cells may come from the graft donor. Some clones in this sample may be carry-over from other donors' samples. J is TRBJ2-2 and V is TRBV9; a weak D match, TRBD1 (6 bases). The CDR3: CASSARGGPPQDGELFF. CDR3 nucleotide sequence: TGTGCCAGCAGCGCGAGAGGGGGACCACCGCAGGACGGGGAGCTGTTTTTT.